The clone carrying this TCR beta chain was observed once. This sample is part of a study of CD8 T cells in Susac syndrome. Per the germline V gene, CDR1 is DFQATT and CDR2 is SNEGSKA (reference sequence). Trimming left V 1 base short and J 5 bases short, with 7 bases between. The CDR3 runs 12 residues. It was with random hexamers that roughly 0.5 to 1 ug RNA was reverse transcribed. TCRdb called the immunoSEQ multiplex PCR reads again in MiXCR, with one record for every CDR3 protein. Here the sample spans about 130,000 distinct CDR3 sequences, roughly 89% being singletons. The TCR sequence derives from a human donor with multiple sclerosis. This chain connects TRBV20-1 to TRBJ2-3; D call uncertain. The material sequenced was CD8+ T cells from PBMCs. CDR3 sequence (DNA): TGCAGTGCTAGAGTGAAGGGAGATACGCAGTATTTT. Protein product: CSARVKGDTQYF.